The 28 T cell receptor beta chains reported below all come from one sample, sequenced in a study of T cell changes during pregnancy in multiple sclerosis. Profiling relied on immunoSEQ multiplex PCR, and the TCRdb table lists in-frame clones only, not all of them. The sample holds around 69,000 clones; around 90% are singletons and the top ten take approximately 5%. Sequencing used CD8+ T cells from peripheral blood mononuclear cells, obtained before pregnancy. All receptors come from a female donor with multiple sclerosis, enrolled in a pregnancy study.

The chain couples TRBV27 to TRBJ1-2; 9 bases match TRBD1. Trimming removed 3 bases from V and 3 bases from J; junction bases left unmatched: 11. Germline V lookup: CDR1 MNHEY, CDR2 SMNVEV (reference sequence). CDR3 length: 17 residues. The CDR3 nucleotides read TGTGCCAGCAGTTTTTCGATGGGACAGGGCCTTTACTATGGCTACACCTTC. This encodes CASSFSMGQGLYYGYTF.

V gene TRBV14 combines with J gene TRBJ1-6, with D possibly matching TRBD1 (6 bases). The V end lost 0 bases, the J end lost 7 bases, and 7 bases lay between the germline ends. Germline lookup yields CDR1 SGHDN and CDR2 FVKESK. The CDR3 has 14 residues. CDR3: CASSQDTGNSPLHF. The CDR3 region has the DNA TGTGCCAGCAGCCAAGACACAGGGAATTCACCCCTCCACTTT.

The chain employs TRBV13 and TRBJ2-5; D is undetermined. Germline loops: CDR1 PRHDT, CDR2 FYEKMQ (reference sequence). The germline V and J ends were trimmed by 2 bases and 2 bases, with 9 bases remaining between them. The CDR3 runs to 14 residues. The CDR3 nucleotides read TGTGCCAGCAGCTTACTCCAGAGGCAAGAGACCCAGTACTTC. It specifies CASSLLQRQETQYF. Full variable domain (outside the CDR3, taken from reference TRBV13 and TRBJ2-5): AAGVIQSPRHLIKEKRETATLKCYPIPRHDTVYWYQQGPGQDPQFLISFYEKMQSDKGSIPDRFSAQQFSDYHSELNMSSLELGDSALYFCASSLLQRQETQYFGPGTRLLVL.

V is TRBV15 and J is TRBJ2-7; a weak D match, TRBD1 (5 bases). The V and J ends lost 1 base and 1 base respectively, with 11 bases between them. This CDR3 contains 15 residues. CDR1 LNHNV and CDR2 YYDKDF come from the germline V gene (reference sequence). The CDR3: CATSRASQGSYEQYF. The CDR3 DNA reads TGTGCCACCAGCAGAGCTTCCCAGGGATCCTACGAGCAGTACTTC.

This clone was picked up one time. The V gene is TRBV10-1, the J gene TRBJ2-3, with 14 bases that match TRBD2. The germline V gene encodes CDR1 WNHNN and CDR2 SYGVQD (reference sequence). The CDR3 consists of 19 residues. The V segment lost 4 bases and the J segment 1 base; nucleotides outside the gene matches: 10. The DNA for the CDR3 is TGCGCCAGCAGTGCGGGACTAGCGGGGGCCGCAGCGGGCACAGATACGCAGTATTTT. Its translation is CASSAGLAGAAAGTDTQYF.

The gene calls are TRBV15 and TRBJ2-6; TRBD1 aligns across 8 bases. The germline gives CDR1 LNHNV, CDR2 YYDKDF (reference sequence). The CDR3 spans 17 residues. V lost 5 bases and J lost 0; bases outside the gene matches: 6. The CDR3, as DNA: TGTGCCACCAGCGCAGGGACAGGAGGCTCTGGGGCCAACGTCCTGACTTTC. Its translation: CATSAGTGGSGANVLTF.

The chain employs TRBV18 and TRBJ1-1; D is perhaps TRBD1 (6 bases). V was cut by 0 bases and J by 2 bases, with 10 bases left in between. There are 15 residues in the CDR3. CDR1 and CDR2 (germline): KGHSH, LQKENI. The CDR3 spells CASSPPRTENTEAFF. The CDR3 DNA reads TGTGCCAGCTCACCACCGAGGACAGAAAACACTGAAGCTTTCTTT.

The J gene is TRBJ2-2, the V gene TRBV7-6, with TRBD2 as a possible D gene (6 bases). The CDR3 runs to 17 residues. V dropped 1 base and J dropped 5 bases, with 17 bases sitting between them. In germline, CDR1 is SGHVS, CDR2 FNYEAQ. Here the CDR3 reads CASSLEQAGLMTGELFF. The CDR3 nucleotides are TGTGCCAGCAGCTTAGAACAGGCGGGACTTATGACCGGGGAGCTGTTTTTT. Supplemented by reference TRBV7-6 and TRBJ2-2, the full variable domain reads GAGVSQSPRYKVTKRGQDVALRCDPISGHVSLYWYRQALGQGPEFLTYFNYEAQQDKSGLPNDRFSAERPEGSISTLTIQRTEQRDSAMYRCASSLEQAGLMTGELFFGEGSRLTVL.

The chain recombines TRBV19 with TRBJ2-7; 7 positions match TRBD2. J was trimmed by 3 bases and V by 5 bases; bases with no gene match: 10. This CDR3 is built from 15 residues. Germline loops: CDR1 LNHDA, CDR2 SQIVND (reference sequence). The DNA of the CDR3 is TGTGCCAGTAGTTTGGGGAGGGGAACGCTCTACGAGCAGTACTTC. This encodes CASSLGRGTLYEQYF.

V usage is TRBV9 and J usage is TRBJ2-5, with D perhaps TRBD1 (5 bases). Germline loops: CDR1 SGDLS, CDR2 YYNGEE. The germline V and J ends were trimmed by 4 bases and 1 base, with 11 bases remaining between them. This CDR3 has 14 amino acids. The CDR3 DNA is TGTGCCAGCAGCCCCGGACAACTCCAAGAGACCCAGTACTTC. It encodes CASSPGQLQETQYF.

V is TRBV6-1 and J is TRBJ2-7, with 10 bases identical to TRBD1. The junction had 9 bases not matched to a gene; V was cut back by 6 bases and J by 4 bases. Looked up from germline, CDR1 is MNHNS and CDR2 is SASEGT. The CDR3 consists of 15 residues. This chain's CDR3 is CASSPPWTGGYEQYF. CDR3 in DNA: TGTGCCAGCAGCCCCCCGTGGACAGGGGGTTACGAGCAGTACTTC.

In its sample, this clone was seen a few times. The rearrangement joins TRBV27 to TRBJ2-7, with TRBD1 matching over 9 bases. CDR3 length equals 15 residues. The junction had 12 bases not matched to a gene; V was cut back by 5 bases and J by 7 bases. CDR1 and CDR2 (germline): MNHEY, SMNVEV (reference sequence). CDR3 nucleotides: TGTGCCAGCAGTCCCCCCAACAGGGGGCGGGGGGAGCAGTACTTC. Protein: CASSPPNRGRGEQYF.

This rearrangement joins TRBV5-6 to TRBJ2-3; 13 nucleotides line up with TRBD2. V shed 4 bases and J 6 bases; nucleotides not matched to a gene: 8. CDR1 SGHDT and CDR2 YYEEEE come from the germline V gene. The CDR3 runs to 16 residues. As DNA, the CDR3 is TGTGCCAGCAGCACAATGACTAGCGGGGGGAAGGATACGCAGTATTTT. It encodes CASSTMTSGGKDTQYF.

The chain combines TRBV11-2 with TRBJ2-7, with TRBD2 as a possible D gene (5 bases). The CDR3 is made up of 15 amino acids. Per germline, CDR1 SGHAT and CDR2 FQNNGV. The V end was cut by 7 bases, the J end by 0 bases, with 16 bases between. As DNA, the CDR3 is TGTGCCAGCAATAAGGGCCGGGATCACTCCTACGAGCAGTACTTC. It codes for CASNKGRDHSYEQYF.

Only one count was recorded for this clone. This CDR3 is CASSFAAAGGPVSDTQYF. DNA for the CDR3: TGTGCCAGCAGCTTCGCTGCAGCGGGGGGGCCTGTCTCAGATACGCAGTATTTT. This sequence joins TRBV7-2 and TRBJ2-3, with TRBD2 matching 10 bases. J lost 4 bases, V lost 3 bases, and 13 bases had no gene match. Per germline, CDR1 SGHTA and CDR2 FQGNSA. The CDR3 covers 18 residues.

The V gene is TRBV15, the J gene TRBJ2-5; TRBD1 matches at 12 bases. Germline assignment: CDR1 LNHNV and CDR2 YYDKDF (reference sequence). V shed 1 base, J shed 5 bases, and the junction held 5 bases outside the gene matches. This CDR3 spans 16 amino acids. CDR3 DNA sequence: TGTGCCACCAGCAGAGGTGGGACAGGGGGCGGGGAGACCCAGTACTTC. Its translation: CATSRGGTGGGETQYF.

The chain links TRBV4-1 to TRBJ1-1; D is possibly TRBD1 (5 bases). V was cut by 1 base and J by 4 bases, with 10 bases left in between. From germline, CDR1 is MGHRA and CDR2 YSYEKL. CDR3 length: 14 residues. CDR3 nucleotide sequence: TGCGCCAGCAGCCAAGGGGACGGGGGCACTGAAGCTTTCTTT. It translates to CASSQGDGGTEAFF.

This chain connects TRBV7-9 to TRBJ2-7; D call uncertain. Trimming removed 5 bases at V and 3 bases at J, with 11 bases between. The CDR3 is 13 residues long. Per the germline V gene, CDR1 is SEHNR and CDR2 is FQNEAQ (reference sequence). CDR3 nucleotides: TGTGCCAGCAGCCCTGGCGGCTACTACGAGCAGTACTTC. Translating it yields CASSPGGYYEQYF.

In nucleotides, the CDR3 is TGTGCCAGCAGCGTAGCAGTGACAGGGCTCGGGGACAATGAGCAGTTCTTC. Protein product: CASSVAVTGLGDNEQFF. The chain couples TRBV9 to TRBJ2-1; 7 nucleotides agree with TRBD1. After removal of 0 bases from V and 5 bases from J, the junction contained 11 bases not matched to a gene. The CDR3 is 17 residues long. Per germline, CDR1 SGDLS and CDR2 YYNGEE. Full variable domain (remainder filled in from reference TRBV9 and TRBJ2-1): DSGVTQTPKHLITATGQRVTLRCSPRSGDLSVYWYQQSLDQGLQFLIQYYNGEERAKGNILERFSAQQFPDLHSELNLSSLELGDSALYFCASSVAVTGLGDNEQFFGPGTRLTVL.

The CDR3 DNA sequence: TGTGCCAGTAGTGGGACAGGGTTCTCCTACGAGCAGTACTTC. It yields the protein CASSGTGFSYEQYF. The V and J genes are TRBV19 and TRBJ2-7, with TRBD1 identical over 9 bases. This CDR3 has 14 amino acids. The germline gives CDR1 LNHDA, CDR2 SQIVND (reference sequence). V dropped 5 bases and J dropped 0; count of bases not matched to a gene: 2.

This chain joins TRBV5-1 and TRBJ2-5, with D perhaps matching TRBD1 (5 bases). Trimming took off 0 bases at V and 5 bases at J, with 14 bases between the two ends. Germline V gene sequence: CDR1 SGHRS, CDR2 YFSETQ. CDR3 length: 15 amino acids. CDR3 in amino acids: CASSLEGFPRETQYF. The CDR3, as DNA: TGCGCCAGCAGCTTGGAGGGGTTCCCGAGGGAGACCCAGTACTTC.

The chain recombines TRBV25-1 with TRBJ1-5; 8 nucleotides align to TRBD1. The V and J ends lost 5 bases and 7 bases, in that order; junction bases with no gene match: 16. Per germline, CDR1 MGHDK and CDR2 SYGVNS. The CDR3 has 17 residues. The CDR3 here is CASSKQGERQQGQPQHF. In DNA, the CDR3 is TGTGCCAGCAGTAAACAGGGGGAGCGCCAGCAAGGGCAGCCCCAGCATTTT.

V usage is TRBV6-1 and J usage is TRBJ2-5, with D hard to call. CDR3 length: 14 residues. CDR1 MNHNS and CDR2 SASEGT come from the germline V gene. Trimming took 6 bases from V and 2 from J, leaving 13 bases between them. The CDR3 region is CASSRVESQETQYF. CDR3 in DNA: TGTGCCAGCAGCCGGGTCGAGTCGCAAGAGACCCAGTACTTC.

This clone was observed once. The chain combines TRBV27 with TRBJ1-1; D not resolved. This CDR3 region has 15 residues. V lost 3 bases, J lost 1 base, and 12 bases lay in between. The V gene's germline CDR1 is MNHEY and CDR2 SMNVEV (reference sequence). CDR3 bases: TGTGCCAGCAGTTTTTCTAGCGGTGGGAACACTGAAGCTTTCTTT. Amino acid sequence: CASSFSSGGNTEAFF.

This rearrangement joins TRBV6-1 to TRBJ2-1; D is unresolved. Germline CDR1 MNHNS, CDR2 SASEGT. This CDR3 spans 14 amino acids. Between the trimmed V and J ends, which lost 5 bases and 0 bases, there was a span of 8 bases. CDR3 bases: TGTGCCAGCAGTCCATCGAGCTCCTACAATGAGCAGTTCTTC. This translates into CASSPSSSYNEQFF.

In its sample, this clone was seen a few times. This sequence joins TRBV30 and TRBJ1-3; D unclear. The length of the CDR3 is 15 residues. V dropped 0 bases and J dropped 8 bases, with 17 bases sitting between them. Germline V gene data show CDR1 as GTSNPN and CDR2 as SVGIG (reference sequence). The CDR3 protein is CAWSVQRAGEDTIYF. CDR3 coding DNA: TGTGCCTGGAGTGTACAGCGGGCCGGGGAGGACACCATATATTTT.

V usage is TRBV7-8 and J usage is TRBJ1-3; maybe TRBD1 (5 bases). V dropped 2 bases and J dropped 0 bases, with 14 bases sitting between them. This CDR3 has 17 residues. The germline CDR1 and CDR2 sequences are SGHVS and FQNEAQ. CDR3 protein: CASSLRGSPSSGNTIYF. The CDR3 DNA reads as TGTGCCAGCAGCTTAAGGGGCAGCCCGAGCTCTGGAAACACCATATATTTT.

J is TRBJ2-7 and V is TRBV11-1; D may be TRBD1 (5 bases). This CDR3 has 14 residues. Between the trimmed V and J ends, which lost 5 bases and 4 bases, there was a span of 15 bases. Germline values: CDR1 SGHAT, CDR2 FQDESV (reference sequence). CDR3 sequence: CASSGRVLSYEQYF. The CDR3 nucleotides are TGTGCCAGCAGCGGCAGGGTGTTGTCGTACGAGCAGTACTTC.